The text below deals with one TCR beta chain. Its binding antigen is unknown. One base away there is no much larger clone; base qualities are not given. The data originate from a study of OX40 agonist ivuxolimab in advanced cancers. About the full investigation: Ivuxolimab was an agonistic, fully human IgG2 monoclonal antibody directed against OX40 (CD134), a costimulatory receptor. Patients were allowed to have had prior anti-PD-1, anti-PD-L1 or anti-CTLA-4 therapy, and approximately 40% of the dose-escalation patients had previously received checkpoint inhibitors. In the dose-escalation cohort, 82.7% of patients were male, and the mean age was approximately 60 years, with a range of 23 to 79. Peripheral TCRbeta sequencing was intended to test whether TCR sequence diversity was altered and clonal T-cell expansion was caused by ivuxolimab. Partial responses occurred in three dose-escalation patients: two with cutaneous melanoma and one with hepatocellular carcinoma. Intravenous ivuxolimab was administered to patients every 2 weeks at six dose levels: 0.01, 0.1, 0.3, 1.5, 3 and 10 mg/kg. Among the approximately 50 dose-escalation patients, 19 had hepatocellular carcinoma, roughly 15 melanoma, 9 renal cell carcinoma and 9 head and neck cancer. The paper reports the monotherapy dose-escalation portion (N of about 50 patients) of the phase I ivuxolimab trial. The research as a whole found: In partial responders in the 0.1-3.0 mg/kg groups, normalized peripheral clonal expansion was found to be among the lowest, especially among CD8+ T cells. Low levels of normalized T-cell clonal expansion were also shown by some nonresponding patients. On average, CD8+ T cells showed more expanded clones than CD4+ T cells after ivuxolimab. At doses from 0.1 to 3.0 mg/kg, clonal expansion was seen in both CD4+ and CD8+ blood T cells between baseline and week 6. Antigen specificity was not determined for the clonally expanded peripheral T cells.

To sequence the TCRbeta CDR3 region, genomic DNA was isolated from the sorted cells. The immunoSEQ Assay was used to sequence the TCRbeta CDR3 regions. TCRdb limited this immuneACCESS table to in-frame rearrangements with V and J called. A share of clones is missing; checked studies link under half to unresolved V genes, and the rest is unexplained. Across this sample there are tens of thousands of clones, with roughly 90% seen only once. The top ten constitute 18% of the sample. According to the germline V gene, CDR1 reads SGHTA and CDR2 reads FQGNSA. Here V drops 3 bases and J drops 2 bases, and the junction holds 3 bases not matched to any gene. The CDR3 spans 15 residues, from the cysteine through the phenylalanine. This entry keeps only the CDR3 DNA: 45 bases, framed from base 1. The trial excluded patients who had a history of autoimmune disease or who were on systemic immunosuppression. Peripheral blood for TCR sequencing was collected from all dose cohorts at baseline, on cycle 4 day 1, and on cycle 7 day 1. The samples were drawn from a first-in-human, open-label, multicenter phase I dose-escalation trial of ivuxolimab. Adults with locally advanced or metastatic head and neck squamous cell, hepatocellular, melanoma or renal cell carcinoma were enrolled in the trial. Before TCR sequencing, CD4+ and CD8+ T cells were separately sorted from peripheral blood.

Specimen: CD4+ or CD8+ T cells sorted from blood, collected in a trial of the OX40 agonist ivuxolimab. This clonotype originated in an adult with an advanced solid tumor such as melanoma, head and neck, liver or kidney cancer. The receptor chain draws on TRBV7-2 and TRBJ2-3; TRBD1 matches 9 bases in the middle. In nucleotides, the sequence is TGTGCCAGCAGCTTCGGGACAGGGTTCACAGATACGCAGTATTTT. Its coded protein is CASSFGTGFTDTQYF.